The clone carrying this T cell receptor beta chain was seen only a few times. What it recognizes is unknown. This sample is part of a study of T-cell reconstitution after alpha-beta-depleted transplantation in children. Notes on the study in general: Alpha-beta T cells about two months after transplant reportedly derived from several hundred expanded graft clones. Surviving recipient T cells and thymic progenitors produced the high day-60 TCRbeta diversity seen in some patients.

This CDR3 comprises 17 residues. V lost 0 bases to trimming and J lost 8 bases; unmatched junction nucleotides: 9. The germline V gene has CDR1 KGHDR and CDR2 SFDVKD. Using unique molecular identifiers, the investigators prepared the TCRbeta library. From the PCR reads, TCRdb called clonotypes with MiXCR, one entry per CDR3 protein. The sample carries hundreds of thousands of distinct CDR3 sequences, roughly a tenth recorded once. Here the sequenced sample was PBMCs, taken before TCRalphabeta/CD19-depleted stem cell transplant. The genes are TRBV24-1 and TRBJ2-1; 10 nucleotides align to TRBD2. The TCR originated in a boy under three years old with acute myeloid leukemia, due to receive a stem cell transplant. The CDR3 bases are TGTGCCACCAGTGATTTGTGGGTAGCGGGAGGCCGCTATGAGCAGTTCTTC. Translating it yields CATSDLWVAGGRYEQFF.